These T cell receptor beta chains were read from a single sample in a study of blood T cell repertoires in COVID-19. Assay: immunoSEQ multiplex PCR; the TCRdb copy retains only in-frame clones and omits some. There are tens of thousands of clones in the sample; approximately 86% occur only once, and around 6.9% lies in the top ten. The sequencing sample was made of peripheral blood. The source is a human donor in a cohort sampled during active COVID-19. CDR3s include the opening cysteine and the closing phenylalanine or tryptophan. D genes are given only for firm matches. Clone size is not always given. Where it is, it says once, few, many or a class for expanded clones.

d_gene,v_gene,abundance,j_gene,CDR3aa,CDR3nt
TRBD2,TRBV5-1,NA,TRBJ2-5,CASSSRDYPRETQYF,TGCGCCAGCAGCTCTCGGGACTATCCTAGGGAGACCCAGTACTTC
NA,TRBV3-1/TRBV3-2,NA,TRBJ2-5,CASSQVEDSQETQYF,TGTGCCAGCAGCCAAGTGGAGGACAGCCAAGAGACCCAGTACTTC
NA,TRBV13,NA,TRBJ2-7,CASSFRTSRDEQYF,TGTGCCAGCAGCTTTCGCACATCCCGGGACGAGCAGTACTTC
TRBD1,TRBV5-1,NA,TRBJ2-5,CASSPGTGGETQYF,TGCGCCAGCAGCCCAGGGACAGGGGGGGAGACCCAGTACTTC
NA,TRBV3-1/TRBV3-2,NA,TRBJ1-2,CASSQDRVRAGYTF,TGTGCCAGCAGCCAAGATCGGGTCAGGGCTGGCTACACCTTC
NA,TRBV6-2/TRBV6-3,NA,TRBJ2-3,CASSYSRTVSYTQYF,TGTGCCAGCAGTTACTCGCGGACTGTATCTTATACGCAGTATTTT
TRBD1,TRBV14,NA,TRBJ2-7,CASSRDRGYEQYF,TGTGCCAGCAGCCGGGACAGGGGCTACGAGCAGTACTTC
NA,TRBV23-1,NA,TRBJ2-7,CASSHSVDGEYEQYF,TGCGCCAGCAGTCACTCCGTGGACGGGGAGTACGAGCAGTACTTC
NA,TRBV21-1,NA,TRBJ1-1,CASIDRGGGTEAFF,TGTGCCAGCATTGACAGGGGAGGAGGCACTGAAGCTTTCTTT
NA,TRBV6-5,NA,TRBJ2-5,CASSYTPLGAETQYF,TGTGCCAGCAGTTACACACCTCTAGGGGCGGAGACCCAGTACTTC
TRBD2,TRBV3-1/TRBV3-2,NA,TRBJ2-2,CASSQDPGLAGGPNTGELFF,TGTGCCAGCAGCCAAGATCCGGGACTAGCGGGGGGGCCAAACACCGGGGAGCTGTTTTTT
NA,TRBV7-9,NA,TRBJ2-7,CASSPEGGQRSYEQYF,TGTGCCAGCAGCCCCGAGGGGGGACAGAGGAGCTACGAGCAGTACTTC
TRBD2,TRBV5-8,NA,TRBJ2-7,CASSPYGWGGNTSYEQYF,TGTGCCAGCAGCCCCTACGGGTGGGGGGGTAATACCTCCTACGAGCAGTACTTC
NA,TRBV9,NA,TRBJ2-1,CASSVESRQYNEQFF,TGTGCCAGCAGCGTAGAGTCACGACAATACAATGAGCAGTTCTTC
NA,TRBV21-1,once,TRBJ2-7,CASSPQKGERADNYEQYF,TGTGCCAGCAGCCCTCAAAAGGGGGAGAGGGCGGACAACTACGAGCAGTACTTC
TRBD1,TRBV19,NA,TRBJ2-7,CASSIRGTGQGWNEQYF,TGTGCCAGTAGTATTAGGGGCACGGGACAGGGTTGGAACGAGCAGTACTTC
NA,TRBV21-1,NA,TRBJ2-7,CASSKVPDRGASYEQYF,TGTGCCAGCAGCAAAGTACCGGACAGGGGGGCCTCCTACGAGCAGTACTTC
NA,TRBV28,NA,TRBJ1-5,CASSFTGSSNQPQHF,TGTGCCAGCAGTTTCACAGGGAGCAGCAATCAGCCCCAGCATTTT
NA,TRBV19,NA,TRBJ1-5,CASNRVGQPQHF,TGTGCCAGTAACAGGGTCGGACAGCCCCAGCATTTT
TRBD1,TRBV7-6,NA,TRBJ1-4,CASSSNRGFNEKLFF,TGTGCCAGCAGTTCAAACAGGGGGTTTAATGAAAAACTGTTTTTT
TRBD1,TRBV19,few,TRBJ1-1,CASSIRAGGANTEAFF,TGTGCCAGTAGTATTCGGGCAGGGGGCGCGAACACTGAAGCTTTCTTT
TRBD2,TRBV27,NA,TRBJ2-3,CASSYGTSVTDTQYF,TGTGCCAGCAGTTATGGGACTAGCGTCACAGATACGCAGTATTTT
TRBD1,TRBV7-9,NA,TRBJ2-7,CASSSGGSDEQYF,TGTGCCAGCAGCTCAGGGGGCTCCGACGAGCAGTACTTC
NA,TRBV19,NA,TRBJ1-5,CASSIGRDQPQHF,TGTGCCAGTAGTATAGGTCGGGATCAGCCCCAGCATTTT
TRBD1,TRBV24-1,NA,TRBJ2-2,CATSDPRQGSGELFF,TGTGCCACCAGTGACCCCAGACAGGGGTCCGGGGAGCTGTTTTTT
NA,TRBV5-6,NA,TRBJ1-1,CASSGPELSRGGAFF,TGTGCCAGCAGCGGGCCCGAATTATCCCGCGGGGGAGCTTTCTTT
TRBD1,TRBV28,NA,TRBJ2-7,CASSLPQGYSYEQYF,TGTGCCAGCAGTTTACCACAGGGGTACTCCTACGAGCAGTACTTC
TRBD1,TRBV2,NA,TRBJ2-5,CASSPRRGTGEAQYF,TGTGCCAGCAGTCCCAGAAGGGGGACAGGGGAGGCCCAGTACTTC
NA,TRBV7-2,NA,TRBJ2-3,CASSPQAGGRDTQYF,TGTGCCAGCAGCCCCCAGGCTGGGGGCAGGGATACGCAGTATTTT
TRBD1,TRBV7-8,NA,TRBJ2-7,CASSRYQGAVYEQYF,TGTGCCAGCAGCAGGTATCAGGGGGCGGTCTACGAGCAGTACTTC
NA,TRBV5-1,NA,TRBJ2-3,CASSFSGGSSTDTQYF,TGCGCCAGCAGCTTCTCCGGCGGGTCTAGCACAGATACGCAGTATTTT
NA,TRBV28,once,TRBJ1-4,CASQQGGNEKLFF,TGTGCCAGCCAACAGGGTGGTAATGAAAAACTGTTTTTT
TRBD1,TRBV24-1,NA,TRBJ2-5,CATSGTGVIQETQYF,TGTGCCACCAGCGGGACAGGGGTCATCCAAGAGACCCAGTACTTC
TRBD2,TRBV5-1,NA,TRBJ2-1,CASSGSGSSYNEQFF,TGCGCCAGCAGCGGAAGCGGGAGCTCCTACAATGAGCAGTTCTTC
NA,TRBV24-1,NA,TRBJ1-1,CATSGRGNTEAFF,TGTGCCACCAGTGGCAGGGGAAACACTGAAGCTTTCTTT
TRBD2,TRBV4-1,NA,TRBJ2-5,CASSHSLAGPGETQYF,TGCGCCAGCAGCCATAGCCTAGCGGGGCCGGGAGAGACCCAGTACTTC
TRBD2,TRBV5-1,NA,TRBJ2-5,CASAPGRLAGGYQETQYF,TGCGCCAGCGCCCCCGGTAGACTAGCGGGGGGGTACCAAGAGACCCAGTACTTC
TRBD1,TRBV20-1,NA,TRBJ2-7,CSATPDRCPFF,TGCAGTGCTACCCCGGACAGGTGTCCCTTCTTC
NA,TRBV25-1,NA,TRBJ2-7,CASKNGQIKQYF,TGTGCCAGCAAAAATGGGCAGATAAAGCAGTACTTC
NA,TRBV21-1,NA,TRBJ1-2,CASIPPEDGYTF,TGTGCCAGCATCCCACCGGAGGACGGCTACACCTTC
NA,TRBV10-3,few,TRBJ1-2,CAIREGDYGYTF,TGTGCCATCAGGGAAGGGGACTATGGCTACACCTTC
TRBD1,TRBV19,NA,TRBJ2-7,CASSIGGSRDRARSEQYF,TGTGCCAGTAGTATAGGTGGGTCCCGAGACAGGGCCAGAAGCGAGCAGTACTTC
TRBD1,TRBV10-3,NA,TRBJ1-2,CAISELRNRGFYGYTF,TGTGCCATCAGTGAGTTGAGAAACAGGGGATTCTATGGCTACACCTTC
TRBD1,TRBV28,NA,TRBJ2-5,CASNSRGTGGATRETQYF,TGTGCCAGCAACTCCCGGGGGACAGGGGGCGCGACTAGAGAGACCCAGTACTTC
TRBD2,TRBV5-1,NA,TRBJ2-1,CASSIISSGRHNEQFF,TGCGCCAGCAGCATTATCTCTAGCGGGAGACACAATGAGCAGTTCTTC
TRBD2,TRBV19,NA,TRBJ2-1,CASSSRPYSGGINEQFF,TGTGCCAGTAGTTCCCGTCCCTATAGCGGGGGGATTAATGAGCAGTTCTTC
TRBD2,TRBV7-2,NA,TRBJ2-3,CASSPSGSFVDTQYF,TGTGCCAGCAGCCCTAGCGGGAGCTTCGTGGATACGCAGTATTTT
TRBD1,TRBV27,NA,TRBJ2-7,CASSLRGQGYEQYF,TGTGCCAGCAGTTTGAGGGGGCAGGGCTACGAGCAGTACTTC
TRBD1,TRBV10-1,NA,TRBJ2-1,CASSGTGGGNEQFF,TGCGCCAGCAGTGGGACAGGGGGCGGGAATGAGCAGTTCTTC
TRBD2,TRBV7-3,NA,TRBJ2-1,CASSPRLAGLNEQFF,TGTGCCAGCAGCCCAAGACTAGCTGGGCTTAATGAGCAGTTCTTC
NA,TRBV5-1,NA,TRBJ1-5,CASSLEPRAGRRPQHF,TGCGCCAGCAGCTTGGAGCCGAGGGCGGGCCGGAGGCCCCAGCATTTT
TRBD1,TRBV7-9,NA,TRBJ2-5,CASSARDRGLAQETQYF,TGTGCCAGCAGCGCCCGGGACAGGGGGTTGGCTCAAGAGACCCAGTACTTC
NA,TRBV4-1,once,TRBJ1-1,CASSQVLSYPEAFF,TGCGCCAGCAGCCAAGTTCTTAGCTACCCTGAAGCTTTCTTT
NA,TRBV6-5,NA,TRBJ1-5,CASSYTGQGQPQHF,TGTGCCAGCAGTTACACGGGTCAGGGTCAGCCCCAGCATTTT
TRBD1,TRBV5-1,NA,TRBJ2-2,CASSLVELGTGLAGELFF,TGCGCCAGCAGCTTGGTGGAGTTGGGGACAGGGTTGGCCGGGGAGCTGTTTTTT
TRBD1,TRBV5-6,once,TRBJ1-6,CASSPGWGQGAMNSPLHF,TGTGCCAGCAGCCCGGGGTGGGGACAGGGGGCAATGAATTCACCCCTCCACTTT